What follows are 13 T cell receptor beta chains derived from one specimen sequenced in a study of blood T cells in healthy people across ages. PCR was performed a second time for 7 to 11 cycles using a sample-barcoded 5' primer and a J-beta primer mix. TCRdb itself ran the 5' RACE reads through MiXCR, one entry per CDR3 protein. The sample consists of 850,000 to 1,100,000 distinct CDR3 sequences, 30% to 40% of them appearing once. Sequences were obtained from blood. The receptors were gathered from a man aged 18 to 30 in good health.

Only a few counts were recorded for this clonotype. The rearrangement uses TRBV20-1 and TRBJ1-6; D not certain. Between the trimmed V and J ends, which lost 0 bases and 8 bases, there was a span of 11 bases. From germline, CDR1 is DFQATT and CDR2 SNEGSKA (reference sequence). This CDR3 has 14 residues. The CDR3 nucleotides read TGCAGTGCTAGAGATCCCAGCAGCGATTCACCCCTCCACTTT. Translation: CSARDPSSDSPLHF.

For this clonotype: One junction end does not reproduce the germline sequence, and a read error may be involved. This chain connects TRBV20-1 to TRBJ1-5; D unclear. The CDR3 contains 16 residues. Germline V gene data show CDR1 as DFQATT and CDR2 as SNEGSKA (reference sequence). CDR3 coding DNA: TGCAGTACTAGAGATTATAAGGGCAGTAGGTCTCAGCCCCAGCATTTT. Protein sequence: CSTRDYKGSRSQPQHF.

This clonotype was recorded only once. V is TRBV5-1 and J is TRBJ2-1; D is unclear. The CDR3 loop spans 14 amino acids. V lost 4 bases and J 2 bases, leaving 10 bases between the germline ends. The germline CDR1 and CDR2 sequences are SGHRS and YFSETQ. DNA of the CDR3: TGCGCCAGCAGCGGGATGGATCCCTACAATGAGCAGTTCTTC. This translates into CASSGMDPYNEQFF.

V and J are TRBV20-1 and TRBJ2-4; 8 bases agree with TRBD2. The CDR3 totals 13 residues. Germline trimming cut 0 bases from V and 13 bases from J; bases unmatched to any gene: 8. Per the germline V gene, CDR1 is DFQATT and CDR2 is SNEGSKA (reference sequence). As DNA, the CDR3 is TGCAGTGCTAGAGATTTGGTCGGGGGGGAGCAGTACTTC. It specifies CSARDLVGGEQYF.

The chain links TRBV20-1 to TRBJ1-5, with D possibly being TRBD1 (5 bases). The V and J ends lost 1 base and 10 bases respectively, with 26 bases between them. CDR3 length: 17 amino acids. Germline V CDR1 and CDR2: DFQATT, SNEGSKA (reference sequence). CDR3 region: CSARVMSGGKGNYPQHF. As DNA, the CDR3 is TGCAGTGCTAGAGTTATGTCGGGGGGAAAAGGGAATTACCCCCAGCATTTT.

This clonotype has a count of ten or more. The V and J genes are TRBV28 and TRBJ2-1, with TRBD1 matching over 10 bases. J gave up 9 bases and V 6 bases, and 11 bases lay outside the gene matches. Germline V CDR1 and CDR2: MDHEN, SYDVKM. The CDR3 has 15 residues. The CDR3 bases are TGTGCCAGCAGCCTAGGGGGACAGGGGCTGCTTGAGCAGTTCTTC. Translation: CASSLGGQGLLEQFF.

The chain recombines TRBV14 with TRBJ2-1; D might be TRBD2 (6 bases). This CDR3 comprises 19 residues. Germline lookup yields CDR1 SGHDN and CDR2 FVKESK. Between the trimmed V and J ends, which lost 4 bases and 0 bases, there was a span of 22 bases. CDR3 nucleotide sequence: TGTGCCAGCAGCCCTCCCCCTGGGAGTAGCGGAAGCTCCTACAATGAGCAGTTCTTC. Encoded protein: CASSPPPGSSGSSYNEQFF.

The CDR3 reads CASSDGAGSQYF. The CDR3 DNA reads as TGTGCCAGCAGTGACGGAGCCGGATCTCAGTACTTC. This sequence joins TRBV6-4 and TRBJ2-5; D uncertain. V lost 2 bases to trimming and J lost 11 bases, with 12 bases between them. The CDR3 is 12 residues long. Germline CDR1 MRHNA, CDR2 SNTAGT.

The rearrangement uses TRBV4-3 and TRBJ1-1; no definite D call. The CDR3 is 13 amino acids. Germline assignment: CDR1 LGHNA and CDR2 YSLEER. The germline V and J ends were trimmed by 1 base and 8 bases, with 11 bases remaining between them. The CDR3 bases are TGCGCCAGCAGCCAAGGGTTGAGGGTCGAAGCTTTCTTT. Translation: CASSQGLRVEAFF.

This clonotype was counted a few times. The chain recombines TRBV20-1 with TRBJ1-5; the D is unclear. CDR1 and CDR2 (germline): DFQATT, SNEGSKA (reference sequence). The CDR3 consists of 14 residues. The ends were cut back, 6 bases at V and 9 bases at J, with 21 bases in the middle. The CDR3 spells CSAPKRAPKAPQHF. CDR3 DNA sequence: TGCAGTGCCCCCAAACGGGCCCCAAAGGCGCCCCAGCATTTT.

This chain uses TRBV10-3 with TRBJ2-3; D is possibly TRBD2 (7 bases). There are 17 residues in the CDR3. V was clipped by 2 bases and J by 2 bases, with 17 bases between them. Looked up from germline, CDR1 is ENHRY and CDR2 is SYGVKD. CDR3 bases: TGTGCCATCAGTGAGAAGGGGGGGCGCGACCTCACAGATACGCAGTATTTT. Its translation is CAISEKGGRDLTDTQYF.

This clonotype was seen a single time. The V and J genes are TRBV4-2 and TRBJ2-1, with D unresolved. With 3 bases removed from V and 6 bases from J, the gap between germline ends came to 9 bases. The CDR3 has 13 amino acids. Per the germline V gene, CDR1 is LGHNA and CDR2 is YNFKEQ. CDR3 region: CASSQLSTNEQFF. DNA for the CDR3: TGTGCCAGCAGCCAGCTGAGCACCAATGAGCAGTTCTTC.

CDR3 loop: CASTLFWEGYNEQYF. In DNA, the CDR3 is TGTGCCAGCACCCTTTTCTGGGAGGGCTACAATGAGCAGTACTTC. The V call is TRBV28, the J call TRBJ2-5; 7 bases agree with TRBD2. Germline lookup yields CDR1 MDHEN and CDR2 SYDVKM. Germline trimming cut 7 bases from V and 11 bases from J; bases unmatched to any gene: 19. This CDR3 spans 15 amino acids.